Listed below are T cell receptor beta chains from one sample, sequenced in a study of blood T cell repertoires in COVID-19. Assay: immunoSEQ multiplex PCR; the TCRdb copy retains only in-frame clones and omits some. The table shows approximately 300,000 clones, with about four fifths occurring only once. The sequencing input was peripheral blood. Receptors originate from a woman between 45 and 65 years old with acute or convalescent COVID-19. The CDR3 runs from the conserved cysteine through the conserved F or W. D genes are given only for firm matches. Expanded clones get a size class; other rows say once, few or many, or leave the size out.

abundance | j_gene | v_gene | d_gene | CDR3aa | CDR3nt
- | TRBJ1-4 | TRBV6-5 | TRBD1 | CASRNTGQGREKLFF | TGTGCCAGCAGAAATACGGGACAGGGTCGTGAAAAACTGTTTTTT
- | TRBJ2-7 | TRBV27 | TRBD2 | CASSLAGAAYEQYF | TGTGCCAGCAGCCTAGCGGGAGCAGCCTACGAGCAGTACTTC
- | TRBJ2-1 | TRBV29-1 | TRBD2 | CSVLTGLAGVNEQFF | TGCAGCGTATTGACGGGACTAGCGGGAGTCAATGAGCAGTTCTTC
- | TRBJ2-1 | TRBV7-3 | - | CASTLGPEYNEQFF | TGTGCCAGCACCCTGGGGCCGGAGTACAATGAGCAGTTCTTC
- | TRBJ1-5 | TRBV10-2 | TRBD1 | CASLPYAGTGKNQPQHF | TGCGCCAGCCTACCTTACGCCGGGACAGGAAAAAATCAGCCCCAGCATTTT
- | TRBJ1-2 | TRBV19 | TRBD1 | CASSPQDRMDYGYTF | TGTGCCAGTAGTCCCCAGGACAGGATGGACTATGGCTACACCTTC
- | TRBJ1-1 | TRBV3-1/TRBV3-2 | - | CASSQDRPVNTEAFF | TGTGCCAGCAGCCAAGATCGCCCGGTGAACACTGAAGCTTTCTTT
few | TRBJ2-1 | TRBV9 | - | CASSGWGSGQFF | TGTGCCAGCAGTGGGTGGGGTAGCGGGCAGTTCTTC
- | TRBJ2-7 | TRBV6-5 | - | CAVQGTISYEQYF | TGTGCCGTACAGGGAACCATATCCTACGAGCAGTACTTC
- | TRBJ2-3 | TRBV2 | TRBD2 | CASRTSGSSTDTQYF | TGTGCCAGCAGGACTAGCGGGAGTAGCACAGATACGCAGTATTTT
- | TRBJ1-6 | TRBV6-5 | - | CASSSGDSPLHF | TGTGCCAGCAGTTCGGGGGATTCACCCCTCCACTTT
- | TRBJ2-2 | TRBV4-2 | TRBD2 | CASSQEVQGRGGYTGELFF | TGTGCCAGCAGCCAAGAGGTTCAGGGGCGGGGGGGCTACACCGGGGAGCTGTTTTTT
few | TRBJ1-2 | TRBV5-6 | - | CASRAGQVYGYTF | TGTGCCAGCAGGGCTGGCCAGGTCTATGGCTACACCTTC
- | TRBJ1-5 | TRBV10-3 | - | CAISAYDSNQPQHF | TGTGCCATCAGTGCCTATGATAGCAATCAGCCCCAGCATTTT
- | TRBJ2-5 | TRBV4-2 | - | CASSQPVTRGQETQYF | TGTGCCAGCAGCCAACCAGTGACTAGAGGGCAAGAGACCCAGTACTTC
few | TRBJ1-5 | TRBV5-5 | - | CASSLSVGGSNQPQHF | TGTGCCAGCAGCTTATCGGTCGGAGGGAGCAATCAGCCCCAGCATTTT
few | TRBJ2-5 | TRBV25-1 | - | CASSDPSGTQYF | TGTGCCAGCAGTGACCCCAGTGGGACCCAGTACTTC
- | TRBJ1-1 | TRBV2 | - | CASSGAVMNTEAFF | TGTGCCAGCAGTGGGGCAGTAATGAACACTGAAGCTTTCTTT
once | TRBJ1-5 | TRBV7-8 | TRBD1 | CASSASRGQGPQHF | TGTGCCAGCAGCGCGTCGAGGGGACAGGGGCCCCAGCATTTT
- | TRBJ1-2 | TRBV7-2 | TRBD1 | CASSFSTGLSGYTF | TGTGCCAGCAGCTTCTCGACAGGGTTGAGTGGCTACACCTTC
once | TRBJ1-2 | TRBV18 | - | CASSPRDGVYGYTF | TGTGCCAGCTCACCCCGGGATGGGGTTTATGGCTACACCTTC
- | TRBJ1-6 | TRBV28 | - | CASSNAGGKNSPLHF | TGTGCCAGCAGTAACGCCGGGGGGAAGAATTCACCCCTCCACTTT
- | TRBJ1-2 | TRBV24-1 | TRBD1 | CATSDFHRGSGYTF | TGTGCCACCAGTGATTTCCACAGGGGCAGTGGCTACACCTTC
- | TRBJ1-2 | TRBV10-3 | - | CAISDRILYGYTF | TGTGCCATCAGCGACAGGATACTTTATGGCTACACCTTC
- | TRBJ1-5 | TRBV6-2/TRBV6-3 | TRBD1 | CASSSRAGGFNQPQHF | TGTGCCAGCAGTTCCAGAGCAGGGGGCTTCAATCAGCCCCAGCATTTT
- | TRBJ2-2 | TRBV3-1/TRBV3-2 | - | CASSQNRAGELFF | TGTGCCAGCTCCCAAAACAGGGCCGGGGAGCTGTTTTTT
- | TRBJ2-4 | TRBV29-1 | TRBD1 | CSVERGTGRNIQYF | TGCAGCGTCGAGAGGGGGACAGGGAGAAACATTCAGTACTTC
- | TRBJ1-1 | TRBV6-2/TRBV6-3 | - | CASSLDSSMNTEAFF | TGTGCCAGCAGTCTCGACAGCAGCATGAACACTGAAGCTTTCTTT
- | TRBJ2-7 | TRBV7-2 | - | CASSFLTSSYEQYF | TGTGCCAGCAGCTTCCTTACTAGTTCCTACGAGCAGTACTTC
- | TRBJ2-5 | TRBV18 | - | CASSNAGQETQYF | TGTGCCAGCTCCAACGCGGGTCAAGAGACCCAGTACTTC
once | TRBJ1-1 | TRBV21-1 | - | CASSKVGDLTTEAFF | TGTGCCAGCAGCAAAGTAGGAGATTTGACCACTGAAGCTTTCTTT
- | TRBJ1-2 | TRBV19 | - | CASSPPQERVGYTF | TGTGCCAGTAGTCCCCCACAGGAGCGGGTAGGCTACACCTTC
few | TRBJ1-4 | TRBV18 | TRBD1 | CASQQGANEKLFF | TGTGCCAGCCAACAGGGGGCTAATGAAAAACTGTTTTTT
- | TRBJ1-6 | TRBV4-2 | - | CASSLETAYNSPLHF | TGTGCCAGCAGCCTAGAGACAGCGTATAATTCACCCCTCCACTTT
- | TRBJ2-2 | TRBV19 | - | CAAGGSGGELFF | TGTGCCGCAGGGGGGTCGGGCGGGGAGCTGTTTTTT
- | TRBJ2-7 | TRBV12-5 | - | CASKSVRLIEQYF | TGTGCTAGTAAGTCGGTCAGGCTTATCGAGCAGTACTTC
- | TRBJ1-2 | TRBV10-3 | - | CATRPPESYGYTF | TGTGCCACAAGACCCCCGGAGAGCTATGGCTACACCTTC
- | TRBJ1-2 | TRBV7-2 | - | CASRKIGDYGYTF | TGTGCCAGCAGGAAGATAGGGGACTATGGCTACACCTTC
- | TRBJ2-1 | TRBV5-1 | - | CASSLVGSSYNEQFF | TGCGCCAGCAGCTTGGTCGGTAGCTCCTACAATGAGCAGTTCTTC
- | TRBJ2-5 | TRBV6-5 | TRBD1 | CASSYSKGGQETQYF | TGTGCCAGCAGTTACTCGAAAGGGGGCCAGGAGACCCAGTACTTC
few | TRBJ2-3 | TRBV11-2 | - | CASSSRPGDEGTDTQYF | TGTGCCAGCAGCTCACGGCCGGGGGACGAAGGCACAGATACGCAGTATTTT
- | TRBJ2-3 | TRBV10-1 | - | CASSRAHTDTQYF | TGCGCCAGCAGCAGGGCCCACACAGATACGCAGTATTTT
- | TRBJ2-5 | TRBV7-2 | - | CASSQSGNQETQYF | TGTGCCAGCAGCCAAAGTGGCAACCAAGAGACCCAGTACTTC
few | TRBJ2-4 | TRBV2 | TRBD1 | CASCEKTGETKNIQYF | TGTGCCAGCTGTGAAAAAACAGGGGAGACCAAAAACATTCAGTACTTC
- | TRBJ1-1 | TRBV21-1 | - | CAKSGRNTEAFF | TGTGCCAAGAGCGGGAGGAACACTGAAGCTTTCTTT
- | TRBJ1-3 | TRBV3-1/TRBV3-2 | - | CASSQDPRSVSGNTIYF | TGTGCCAGCAGCCAAGATCCGCGCAGCGTAAGTGGAAACACCATATATTTT